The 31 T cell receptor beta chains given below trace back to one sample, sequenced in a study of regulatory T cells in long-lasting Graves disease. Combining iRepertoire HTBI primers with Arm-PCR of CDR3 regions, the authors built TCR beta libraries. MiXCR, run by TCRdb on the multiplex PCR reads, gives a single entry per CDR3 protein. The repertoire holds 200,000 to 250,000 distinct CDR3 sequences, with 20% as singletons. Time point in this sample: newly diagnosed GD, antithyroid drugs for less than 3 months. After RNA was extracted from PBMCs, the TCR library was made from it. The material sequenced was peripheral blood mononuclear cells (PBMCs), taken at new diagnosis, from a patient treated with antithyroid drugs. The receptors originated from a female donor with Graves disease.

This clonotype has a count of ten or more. CDR3 sequence (DNA): TGTGCCAGCGGAAAACAGGGACGGAACACTGAAGCTTTCTTT. Protein: CASGKQGRNTEAFF. The chain uses TRBV2 and TRBJ1-1, with D perhaps TRBD1 (6 bases). Germline CDR1 and CDR2: SNHLY and FYNNEI. The CDR3 loop spans 14 amino acids. Trimming shortened V by 8 bases and J by 1 base, and 14 bases separated the two germline ends.

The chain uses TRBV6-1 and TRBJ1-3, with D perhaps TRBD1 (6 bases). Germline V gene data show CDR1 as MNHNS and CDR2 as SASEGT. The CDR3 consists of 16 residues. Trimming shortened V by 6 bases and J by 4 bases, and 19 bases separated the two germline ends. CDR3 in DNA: TGTGCCAGCAGCCCAGGATGGGGGCAAGGAGGAAACACCATATATTTT. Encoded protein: CASSPGWGQGGNTIYF.

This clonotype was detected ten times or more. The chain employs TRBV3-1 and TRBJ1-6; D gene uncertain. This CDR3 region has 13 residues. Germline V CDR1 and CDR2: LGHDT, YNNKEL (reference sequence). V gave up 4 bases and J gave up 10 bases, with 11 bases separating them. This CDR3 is CASSPSYGSPLHF. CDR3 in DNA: TGTGCCAGCAGCCCCTCCTACGGCTCACCCCTCCACTTT.

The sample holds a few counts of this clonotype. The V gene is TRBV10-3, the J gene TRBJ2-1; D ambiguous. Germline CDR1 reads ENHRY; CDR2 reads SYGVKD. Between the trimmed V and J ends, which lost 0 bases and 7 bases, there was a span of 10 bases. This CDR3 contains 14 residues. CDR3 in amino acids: CAISESNGENEQFF. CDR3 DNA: TGTGCCATCAGTGAGTCGAACGGAGAAAATGAGCAGTTCTTC.

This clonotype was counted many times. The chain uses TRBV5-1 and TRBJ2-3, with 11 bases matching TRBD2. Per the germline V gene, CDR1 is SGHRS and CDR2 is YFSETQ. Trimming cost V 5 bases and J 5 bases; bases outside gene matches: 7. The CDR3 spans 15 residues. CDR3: CASSSLAGGEDTQYF. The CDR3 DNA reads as TGCGCCAGCAGTTCTCTAGCGGGGGGAGAAGATACGCAGTATTTT.

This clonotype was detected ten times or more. This chain's CDR3 is CASSLDGRGDIQYF. The CDR3 DNA reads as TGTGCCAGCAGCTTGGATGGCAGGGGTGACATTCAGTACTTC. This rearrangement joins TRBV5-6 to TRBJ2-4, with D possibly being TRBD1 (6 bases). The CDR3 totals 14 residues. Trimming removed 0 bases from V and 8 bases from J, with 12 bases in between. Germline CDR1 and CDR2: SGHDT and YYEEEE.

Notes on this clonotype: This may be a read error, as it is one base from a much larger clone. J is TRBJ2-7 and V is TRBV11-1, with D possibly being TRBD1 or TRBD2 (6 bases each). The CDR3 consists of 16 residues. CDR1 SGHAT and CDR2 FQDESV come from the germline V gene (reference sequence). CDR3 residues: CASSPDGGGGAYERYF. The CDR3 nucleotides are TGTGCCAGCAGCCCCGATGGTGGAGGGGGTGCCTACGAGCGGTACTTC. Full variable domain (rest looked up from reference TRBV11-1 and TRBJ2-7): EAEVAQSPRYKITEKSQAVAFWCDPISGHATLYWYRQILGQGPELLVQFQDESVVDDSQLPKDRFSAERLKGVDSTLKIQPAELGDSAMYLCASSPDGGGGAYERYFGPGTRLTVT.

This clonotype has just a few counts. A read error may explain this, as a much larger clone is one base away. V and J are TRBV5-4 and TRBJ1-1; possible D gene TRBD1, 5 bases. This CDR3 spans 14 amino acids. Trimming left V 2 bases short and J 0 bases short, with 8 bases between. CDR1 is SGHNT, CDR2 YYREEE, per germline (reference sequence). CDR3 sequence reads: CASSFPGMNTEAFF. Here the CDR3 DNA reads TGTGCCAGCAGCTTCCCAGGGATGAACACTGAAGCTTTCTTT. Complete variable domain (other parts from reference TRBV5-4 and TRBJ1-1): ETGVTQSPTHLIKTRGQQVTLRCSSQSGHNTVSWYQQALGQGPQFIFQYYREEENGRGNFPPRFSGLQFPNYSSELNVNALELDDSALYLCASSFPGMNTEAFFGQGTRLTVV.

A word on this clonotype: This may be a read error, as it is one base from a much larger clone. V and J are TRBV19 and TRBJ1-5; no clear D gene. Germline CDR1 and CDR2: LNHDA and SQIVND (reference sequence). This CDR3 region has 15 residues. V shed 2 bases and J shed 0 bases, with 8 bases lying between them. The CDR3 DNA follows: TGTGCCAGTAGTATACAGTACGATAGCAATCAGCCCCAGCATTTT. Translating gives CASSIQYDSNQPQHF. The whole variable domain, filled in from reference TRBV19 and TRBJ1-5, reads DGGITQSPKYLFRKEGQNVTLSCEQNLNHDAMYWYRQDPGQGLRLIYYSQIVNDFQKGDIAEGYSVSREKKESFPLTVTSAQKNPTAFYLCASSIQYDSNQPQHFGDGTRLSIL.

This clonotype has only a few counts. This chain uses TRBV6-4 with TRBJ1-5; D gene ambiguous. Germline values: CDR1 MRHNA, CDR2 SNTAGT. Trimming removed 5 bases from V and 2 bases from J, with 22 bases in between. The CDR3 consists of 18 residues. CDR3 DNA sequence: TGTGCCAGCAGTTTTTCTCCACCTCGCGCACCCGGCAATCAGCCCCAGCATTTT. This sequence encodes CASSFSPPRAPGNQPQHF.

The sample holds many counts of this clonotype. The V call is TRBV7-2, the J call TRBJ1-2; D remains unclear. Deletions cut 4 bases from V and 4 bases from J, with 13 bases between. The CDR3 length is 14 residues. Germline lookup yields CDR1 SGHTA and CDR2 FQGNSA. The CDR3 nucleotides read TGTGCCAGCAGCTCCCCTCTTGGCCCCTATGGCTACACCTTC. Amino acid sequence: CASSSPLGPYGYTF.

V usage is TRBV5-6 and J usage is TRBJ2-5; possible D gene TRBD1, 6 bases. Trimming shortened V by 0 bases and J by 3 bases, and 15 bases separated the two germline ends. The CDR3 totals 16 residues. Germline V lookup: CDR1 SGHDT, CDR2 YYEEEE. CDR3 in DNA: TGTGCCAGCAGCTTGGGGCTCCCCACAGGGAAAGAGACCCAGTACTTC. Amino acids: CASSLGLPTGKETQYF.

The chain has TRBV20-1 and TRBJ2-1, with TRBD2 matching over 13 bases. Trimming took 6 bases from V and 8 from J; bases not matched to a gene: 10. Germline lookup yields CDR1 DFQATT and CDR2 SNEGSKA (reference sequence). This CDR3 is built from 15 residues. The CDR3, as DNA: TGCAGTGCCGCGGGACTAGCGGGACACGGACATGAGCAGTTCTTC. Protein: CSAAGLAGHGHEQFF.

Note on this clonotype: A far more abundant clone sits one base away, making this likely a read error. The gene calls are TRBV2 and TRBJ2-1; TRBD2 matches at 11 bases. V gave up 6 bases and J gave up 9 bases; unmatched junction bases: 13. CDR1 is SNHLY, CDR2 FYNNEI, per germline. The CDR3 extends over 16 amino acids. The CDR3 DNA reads TGTGCCAGCAGCTTGCCCGTAGCGGGGGGGCAAAGTGAGCAGTTCTTC. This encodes CASSLPVAGGQSEQFF.

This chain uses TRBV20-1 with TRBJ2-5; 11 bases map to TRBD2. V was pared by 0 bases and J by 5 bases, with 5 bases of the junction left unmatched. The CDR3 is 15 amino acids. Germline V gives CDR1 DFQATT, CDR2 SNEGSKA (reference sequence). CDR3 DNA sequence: TGCAGTGCTAGAGATCAACTAGCGGGAGTGGAGACCCAGTACTTC. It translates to CSARDQLAGVETQYF.

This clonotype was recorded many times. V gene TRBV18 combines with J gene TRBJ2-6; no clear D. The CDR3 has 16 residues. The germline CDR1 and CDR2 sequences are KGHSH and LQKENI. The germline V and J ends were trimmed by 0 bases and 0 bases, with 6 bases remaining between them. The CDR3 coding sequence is TGTGCCAGCTCACCACCGTTGAGCTCTGGGGCCAACGTCCTGACTTTC. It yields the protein CASSPPLSSGANVLTF.

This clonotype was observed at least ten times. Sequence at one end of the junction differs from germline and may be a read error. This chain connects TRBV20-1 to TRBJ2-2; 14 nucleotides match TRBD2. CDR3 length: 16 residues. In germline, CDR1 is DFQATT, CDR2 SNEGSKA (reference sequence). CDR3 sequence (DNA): TGCAGTGCTAGGACTAGCGGGGGGGCGAAGACCGGGGAGCTGTTTTTT. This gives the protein CSARTSGGAKTGELFF.

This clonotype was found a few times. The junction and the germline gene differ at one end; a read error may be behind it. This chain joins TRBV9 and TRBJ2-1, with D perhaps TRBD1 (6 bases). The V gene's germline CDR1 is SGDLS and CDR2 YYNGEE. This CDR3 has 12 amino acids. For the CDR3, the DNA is TGTGCCAGCAGCGTAGTTGGGGGCCCGCTAGTCTTC. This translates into CASSVVGGPLVF.

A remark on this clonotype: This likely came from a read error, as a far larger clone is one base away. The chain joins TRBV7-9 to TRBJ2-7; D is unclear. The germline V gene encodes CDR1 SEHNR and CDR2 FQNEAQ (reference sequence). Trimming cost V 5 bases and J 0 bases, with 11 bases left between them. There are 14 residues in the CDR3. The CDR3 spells CASSIPTRSYEQYF. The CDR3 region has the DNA TGTGCCAGCAGCATACCGACCCGCTCCTACGAGCAGTACTTC. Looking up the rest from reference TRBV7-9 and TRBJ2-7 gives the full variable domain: DTGVSQNPRHKITKRGQNVTFRCDPISEHNRLYWYRQTLGQGPEFLTYFQNEAQLEKSRLLSDRFSAERPKGSFSTLEIQRTEQGDSAMYLCASSIPTRSYEQYFGPGTRLTVT.

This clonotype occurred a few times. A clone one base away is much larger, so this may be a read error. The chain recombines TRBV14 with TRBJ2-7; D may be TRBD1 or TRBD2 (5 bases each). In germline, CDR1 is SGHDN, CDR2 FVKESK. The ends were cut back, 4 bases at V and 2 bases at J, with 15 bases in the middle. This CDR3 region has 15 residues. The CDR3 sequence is CASSPSGAGTYEQYF. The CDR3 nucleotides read TGTGCCAGCAGCCCCTCCGGGGCAGGAACCTACGAGCAGTACTTC. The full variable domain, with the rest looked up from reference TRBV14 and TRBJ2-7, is EAGVTQFPSHSVIEKGQTVTLRCDPISGHDNLYWYRRVMGKEIKFLLHFVKESKQDESGMPNNRFLAERTGGTYSTLKVQPAELEDSGVYFCASSPSGAGTYEQYFGPGTRLTVT.

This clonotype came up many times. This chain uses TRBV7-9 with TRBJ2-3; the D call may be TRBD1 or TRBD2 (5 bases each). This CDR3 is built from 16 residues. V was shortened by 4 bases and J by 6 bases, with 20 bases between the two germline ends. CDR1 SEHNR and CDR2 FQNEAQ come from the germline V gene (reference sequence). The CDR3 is CASSSPRGLRPDTQYF. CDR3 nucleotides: TGTGCCAGCAGCTCCCCCCGGGGCCTACGCCCGGATACGCAGTATTTT.

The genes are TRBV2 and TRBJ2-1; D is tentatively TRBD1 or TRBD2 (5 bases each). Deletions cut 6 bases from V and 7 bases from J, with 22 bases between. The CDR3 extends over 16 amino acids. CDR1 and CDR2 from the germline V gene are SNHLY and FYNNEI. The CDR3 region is CASSLAPGTVSNEQFF. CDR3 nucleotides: TGTGCCAGCAGCTTAGCGCCAGGGACGGTCTCAAATGAGCAGTTCTTC.

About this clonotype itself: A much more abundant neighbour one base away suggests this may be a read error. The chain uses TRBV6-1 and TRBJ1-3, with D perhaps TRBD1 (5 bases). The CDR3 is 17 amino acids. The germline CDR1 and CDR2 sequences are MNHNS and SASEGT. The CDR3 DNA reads TGTGCCAGCGACCCCCCGGACCGTTGGGACTCTGGAAACACCATACATTTT. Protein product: CASDPPDRWDSGNTIHF.

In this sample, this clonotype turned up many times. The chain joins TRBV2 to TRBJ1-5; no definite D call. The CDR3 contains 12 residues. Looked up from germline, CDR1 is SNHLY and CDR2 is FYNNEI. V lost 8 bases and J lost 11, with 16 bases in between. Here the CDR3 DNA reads TGTGCCAGCTGGAGCGGACGGGAGGCCCAGCATTTT. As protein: CASWSGREAQHF.

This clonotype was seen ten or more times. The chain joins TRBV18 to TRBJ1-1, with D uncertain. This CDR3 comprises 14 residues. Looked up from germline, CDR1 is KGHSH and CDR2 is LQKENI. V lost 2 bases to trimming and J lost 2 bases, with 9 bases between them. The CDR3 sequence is CASSPGLKNTEAFF. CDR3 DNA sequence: TGTGCCAGCTCACCAGGCCTAAAAAACACTGAAGCTTTCTTT.

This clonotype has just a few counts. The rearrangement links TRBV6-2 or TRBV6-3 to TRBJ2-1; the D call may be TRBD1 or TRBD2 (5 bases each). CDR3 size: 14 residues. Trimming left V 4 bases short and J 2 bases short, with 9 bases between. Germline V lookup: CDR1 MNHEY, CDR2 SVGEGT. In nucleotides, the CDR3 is TGTGCCAGCAGTTGGGGGAGTACCTACAATGAGCAGTTCTTC. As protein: CASSWGSTYNEQFF.

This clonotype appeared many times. CDR3 coding DNA: TGCAGCGTTCGCACCGGGTCACAGGGCTCTGGCTACACCTTC. It encodes CSVRTGSQGSGYTF. The chain has TRBV29-1 and TRBJ1-2; a possible D gene is TRBD1 (6 bases). Germline V gene data show CDR1 as SQVTM and CDR2 as ANQGSEA. The V and J ends lost 5 bases and 7 bases respectively, with 20 bases between them. This CDR3 contains 14 residues.

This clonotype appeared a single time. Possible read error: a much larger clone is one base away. In DNA, the CDR3 is TGCGCCAGCAGCCCGTTAGTCGCAACTAATGAAAAACCGTTTTTT. This codes for CASSPLVATNEKPFF. The chain uses TRBV4-1 and TRBJ1-4, with D uncertain. CDR3 size: 15 residues. Germline V gives CDR1 MGHRA, CDR2 YSYEKL.

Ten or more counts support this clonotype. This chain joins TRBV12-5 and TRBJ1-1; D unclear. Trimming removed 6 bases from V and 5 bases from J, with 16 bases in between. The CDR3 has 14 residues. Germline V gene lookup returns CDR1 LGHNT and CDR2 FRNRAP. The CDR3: CASGPERSWTEAFF. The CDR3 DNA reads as TGTGCTAGTGGCCCCGAACGGTCCTGGACTGAAGCTTTCTTT.

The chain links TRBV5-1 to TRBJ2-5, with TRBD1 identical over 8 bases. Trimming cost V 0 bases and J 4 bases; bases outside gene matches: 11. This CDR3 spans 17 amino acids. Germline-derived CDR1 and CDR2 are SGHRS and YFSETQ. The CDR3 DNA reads TGCGCCAGCAGCTTGGGGTCTCGGCAGGGGGCTCGAGAGACCCAGTACTTC. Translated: CASSLGSRQGARETQYF.

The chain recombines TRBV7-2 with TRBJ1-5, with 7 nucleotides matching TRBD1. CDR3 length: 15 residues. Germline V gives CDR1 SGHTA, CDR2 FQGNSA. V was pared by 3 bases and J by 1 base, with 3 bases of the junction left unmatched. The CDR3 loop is CASSFRGGSNQPQHF. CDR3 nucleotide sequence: TGTGCCAGCAGCTTTAGAGGGGGCAGCAATCAGCCCCAGCATTTT.